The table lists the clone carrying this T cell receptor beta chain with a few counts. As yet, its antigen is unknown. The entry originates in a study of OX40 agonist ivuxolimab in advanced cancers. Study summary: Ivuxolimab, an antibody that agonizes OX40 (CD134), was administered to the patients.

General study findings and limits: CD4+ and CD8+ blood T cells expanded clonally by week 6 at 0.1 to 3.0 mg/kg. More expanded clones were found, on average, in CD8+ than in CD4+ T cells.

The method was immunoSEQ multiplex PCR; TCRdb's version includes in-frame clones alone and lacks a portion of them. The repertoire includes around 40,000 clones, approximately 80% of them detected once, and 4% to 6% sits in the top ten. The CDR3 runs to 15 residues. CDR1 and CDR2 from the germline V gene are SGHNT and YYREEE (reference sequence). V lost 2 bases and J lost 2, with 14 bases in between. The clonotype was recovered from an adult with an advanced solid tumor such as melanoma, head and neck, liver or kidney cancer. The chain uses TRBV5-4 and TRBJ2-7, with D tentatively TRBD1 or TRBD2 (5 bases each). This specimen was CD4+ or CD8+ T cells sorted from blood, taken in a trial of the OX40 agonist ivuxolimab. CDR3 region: CASSLYRGTTYEQYF. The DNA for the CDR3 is TGTGCCAGCAGCTTATATCGGGGCACGACCTACGAGCAGTACTTC.